One and the same sample provided the 27 T cell receptor beta chains below, sequenced in a study of T cells expressing NK-cell markers. TCRdb reprocessed the 5' RACE reads, keeping one entry per CDR3 protein, no DNA. The sample has 120,000 to 150,000 distinct CDR3 sequences. Input material: blood T cells: a sorted CD56 or NKG2C T cell subset, CD4+ or CD8+ T cells, or bulk PBMC T cells (not recorded which). Receptor source: a man aged 18-30 years in good health.

This chain links TRBV11-2 with TRBJ2-7; TCRdb outputs TRBD2, but without DNA this stays unchecked. The CDR3 spans 17 residues. The germline V gene has CDR1 SGHAT and CDR2 FQNNGV. The CDR3: CASSSHVSGRTVYEQYF.

This chain joins TRBV9 and TRBJ1-5; absent DNA, TCRdb's TRBD1 call cannot be checked. CDR3 length equals 15 residues. The germline V gene encodes CDR1 SGDLS and CDR2 YYNGEE. The CDR3 is CASSGTGTARQPQHF.

The chain links TRBV29-1 to TRBJ1-1. Germline CDR1 reads SQVTM; CDR2 reads ANQGSEA. The length of the CDR3 is 18 residues. CDR3 residues: CSVEDQIKGNKANTEAFF.

This chain uses TRBV11-2 with TRBJ2-1; the TCRdb call, TRBD2, lacks DNA for checking. The CDR3 is 16 residues long. Germline assignment: CDR1 SGHAT and CDR2 FQNNGV. The CDR3 sequence: CASSLGTSGRENEQFF.

The rearrangement uses TRBV19 and TRBJ2-3; TCRdb calls TRBD2, which cannot be checked without DNA. The length of the CDR3 is 17 residues. Germline lookup yields CDR1 LNHDA and CDR2 SQIVND (reference sequence). The CDR3 here is CASSRTSGRPITDTQYF.

The chain links TRBV9 to TRBJ1-2. The CDR3 length is 12 residues. Looked up from germline, CDR1 is SGDLS and CDR2 is YYNGEE. CDR3 region: CASSVDNYGYTF.

The rearrangement uses TRBV10-2 and TRBJ2-3; TCRdb reports TRBD1, a call that lacks DNA to check it against. There are 16 residues in the CDR3. CDR1 WSHSY and CDR2 SAAADI come from the germline V gene. This CDR3 reads CASSESGDRGTDTQYF.

J is TRBJ2-1 and V is TRBV7-7; TCRdb names TRBD2, which stays unverified in the absence of DNA. The CDR3 runs to 16 residues. CDR1 SSHAT and CDR2 FNYEAQ come from the germline V gene (reference sequence). The chain's CDR3 is CASSPREGLDYNEQFF. The whole variable domain, filled in from reference TRBV7-7 and TRBJ2-1, reads GAGVSQSPRYKVTKRGQDVTLRCDPISSHATLYWYQQALGQGPEFLTYFNYEAQPDKSGLPSDRFSAERPEGSISTLTIQRTEQRDSAMYRCASSPREGLDYNEQFFGPGTRLTVL.

This chain links TRBV27 with TRBJ1-1. Germline V gene lookup returns CDR1 MNHEY and CDR2 SMNVEV (reference sequence). The CDR3 spans 15 residues. This CDR3 is CASSSWPGRDTEAFF.

The chain links TRBV27 to TRBJ2-3; TCRdb's D call of TRBD1 is untestable without DNA. The CDR3 covers 15 residues. Looked up from germline, CDR1 is MNHEY and CDR2 is SMNVEV (reference sequence). CDR3 loop: CASSFRAGPTDTQYF.

The chain is built from TRBV6-5 and TRBJ1-5; TCRdb's D call, TRBD1, is unchecked because there is no DNA. This CDR3 has 15 amino acids. Germline CDR1 MNHEY, CDR2 SVGAGI. This CDR3 is CASSYPQGPDQPQHF.

The chain has TRBV7-2 and TRBJ2-5. This CDR3 region has 12 residues. Germline CDR1 is SGHTA and CDR2 is FQGNSA. The CDR3 reads CASSFDWETQYF.

The chain recombines TRBV20-1 with TRBJ2-7; TCRdb designates TRBD1, a call that cannot be tested without DNA. Germline lookup yields CDR1 DFQATT and CDR2 SNEGSKA (reference sequence). The CDR3 extends over 15 amino acids. CDR3 region: CSARENGRGIYEQYF.

The rearrangement links TRBV12-3 or TRBV12-4 to TRBJ1-1. This CDR3 region has 16 residues. The CDR3 region is CASSLGGLRGDTEAFF.

The rearrangement uses TRBV4-3 and TRBJ2-1; TCRdb designates TRBD2, a call that cannot be tested without DNA. This CDR3 has 16 amino acids. Germline lookup yields CDR1 LGHNA and CDR2 YSLEER. The CDR3 loop is CASSQDSAGDLNEQFF.

This chain links TRBV3-1 with TRBJ2-3. This CDR3 is built from 13 residues. The germline gives CDR1 LGHDT, CDR2 YNNKEL (reference sequence). The CDR3: CASSPENTDTQYF.

The V call is TRBV6-5, the J call TRBJ2-2. Germline V gene data show CDR1 as MNHEY and CDR2 as SVGAGI. This CDR3 contains 12 residues. CDR3 protein: CASRAGPGELFF.

The chain links TRBV15 to TRBJ2-5; the TCRdb call, TRBD1, lacks DNA for checking. Germline lookup yields CDR1 LNHNV and CDR2 YYDKDF (reference sequence). The CDR3 is 14 residues long. The CDR3 reads CATSRDGTTKTQYF.

The CDR3 spells CASTPLGAGGPSDTQYF. The chain has TRBV28 and TRBJ2-3; TCRdb's D call of TRBD2 is untestable without DNA. This CDR3 comprises 17 residues. Looked up from germline, CDR1 is MDHEN and CDR2 is SYDVKM.

The rearrangement joins TRBV12-3 or TRBV12-4 to TRBJ2-1; no DNA is available, so the TRBD1 call from TCRdb remains unchecked. This CDR3 is 15 amino acids long. CDR3 protein: CASSYPGQGDGEQFF.

The chain combines TRBV30 with TRBJ2-6. The CDR3 runs 14 residues. CDR1 is GTSNPN, CDR2 SVGIG, per germline (reference sequence). The CDR3 region is CAWSGGFGANVLTF.

The chain joins TRBV6-2 or TRBV6-3 to TRBJ1-5. From germline, CDR1 is MNHEY and CDR2 SVGEGT. This CDR3 has 17 amino acids. CDR3 amino acids: CASSYSLGVGSNQPQHF.

This chain uses TRBV24-1 with TRBJ2-5; TCRdb's assignment of TRBD1 cannot be checked, as there is no DNA. The germline V gene encodes CDR1 KGHDR and CDR2 SFDVKD. The CDR3 totals 14 residues. The CDR3 loop reads CATSGGAIQETQYF.

V gene TRBV6-6 combines with J gene TRBJ1-2; with no DNA, the TCRdb D assignment of TRBD1 cannot be verified. The CDR3 runs to 13 residues. CDR1 is MNHNY and CDR2 is SVGAGI in the germline V gene (reference sequence). Here the CDR3 reads CANLDRANGGYTF.

The chain carries TRBV27 and TRBJ2-1; TCRdb designates TRBD1, a call that cannot be tested without DNA. Germline V gene lookup returns CDR1 MNHEY and CDR2 SMNVEV (reference sequence). CDR3 length: 16 amino acids. The CDR3 protein is CASSLLAGYSYNEQFF.

This rearrangement joins TRBV5-5 to TRBJ1-2; checking the TCRdb D call of TRBD1 is not possible without DNA. The germline V gene has CDR1 SGHKS and CDR2 YYEKEE (reference sequence). This CDR3 spans 14 amino acids. The CDR3: CASILQGANYGYTF.

The chain joins TRBV20-1 to TRBJ2-1; TCRdb lists TRBD2, though no DNA is available to test this call. Germline CDR1 reads DFQATT; CDR2 reads SNEGSKA (reference sequence). CDR3 length: 13 residues. CDR3 loop: CSAARLAWDEQFF.